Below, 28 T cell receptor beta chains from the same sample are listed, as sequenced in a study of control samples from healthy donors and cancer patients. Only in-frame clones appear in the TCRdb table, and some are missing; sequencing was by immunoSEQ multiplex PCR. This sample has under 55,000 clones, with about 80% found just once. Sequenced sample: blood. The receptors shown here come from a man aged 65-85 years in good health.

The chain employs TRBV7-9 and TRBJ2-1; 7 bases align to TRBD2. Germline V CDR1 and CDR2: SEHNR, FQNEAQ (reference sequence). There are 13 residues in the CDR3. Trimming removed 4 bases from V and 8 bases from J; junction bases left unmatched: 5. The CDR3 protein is CASSSAGVYEQFF. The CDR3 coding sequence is TGTGCCAGCAGCTCTGCGGGGGTATATGAGCAGTTCTTC.

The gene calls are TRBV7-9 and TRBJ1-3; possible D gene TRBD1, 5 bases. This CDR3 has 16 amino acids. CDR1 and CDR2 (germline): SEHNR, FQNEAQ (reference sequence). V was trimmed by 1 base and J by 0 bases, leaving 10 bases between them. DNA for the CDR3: TGTGCCAGCAGCTTAGGGGCAGGGATCTCTGGAAACACCATATATTTT. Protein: CASSLGAGISGNTIYF.

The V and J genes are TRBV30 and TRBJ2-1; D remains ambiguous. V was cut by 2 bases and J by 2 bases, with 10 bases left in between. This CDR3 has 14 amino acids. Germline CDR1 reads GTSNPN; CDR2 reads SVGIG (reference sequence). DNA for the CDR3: TGTGCCTGGAGTTTATCCGCGGCCTACAATGAGCAGTTCTTC. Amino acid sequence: CAWSLSAAYNEQFF.

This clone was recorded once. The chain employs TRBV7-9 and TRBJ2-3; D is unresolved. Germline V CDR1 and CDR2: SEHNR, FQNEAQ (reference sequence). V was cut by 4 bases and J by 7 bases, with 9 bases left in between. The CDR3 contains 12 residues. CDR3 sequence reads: CASSSIMYTQYF. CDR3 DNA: TGTGCCAGCAGCTCCATTATGTATACGCAGTATTTT.

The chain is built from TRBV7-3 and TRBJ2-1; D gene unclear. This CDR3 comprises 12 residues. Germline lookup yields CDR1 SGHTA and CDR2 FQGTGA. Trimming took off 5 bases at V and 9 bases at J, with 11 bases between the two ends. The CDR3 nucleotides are TGTGCCAGCAGCCGAAAGGGCGGTGAGCAGTTCTTC. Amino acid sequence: CASSRKGGEQFF.

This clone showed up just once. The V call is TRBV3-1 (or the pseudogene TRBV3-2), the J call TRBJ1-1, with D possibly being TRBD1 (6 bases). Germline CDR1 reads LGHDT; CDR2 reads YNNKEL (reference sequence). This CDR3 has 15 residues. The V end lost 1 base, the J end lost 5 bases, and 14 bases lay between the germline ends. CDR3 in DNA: TGTGCCAGCAGCCAAGGAGGGGGGCTGAGGACTGAAGCTTTCTTT. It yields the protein CASSQGGGLRTEAFF.

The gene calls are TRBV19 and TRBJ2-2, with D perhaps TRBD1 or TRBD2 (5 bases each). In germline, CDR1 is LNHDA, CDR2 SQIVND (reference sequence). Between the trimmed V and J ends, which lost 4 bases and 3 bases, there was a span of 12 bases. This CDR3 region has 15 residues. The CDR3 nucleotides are TGTGCCAGTAGTAGCCGGGACGACTACACCGGGGAGCTGTTTTTT. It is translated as CASSSRDDYTGELFF.

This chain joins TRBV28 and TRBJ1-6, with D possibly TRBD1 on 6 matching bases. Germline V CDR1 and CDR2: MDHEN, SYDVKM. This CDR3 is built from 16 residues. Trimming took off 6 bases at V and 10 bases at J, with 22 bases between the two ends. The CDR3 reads CASRPGQGRWGSPLHF. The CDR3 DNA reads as TGTGCCAGCAGACCTGGGCAGGGGAGGTGGGGGTCACCCCTCCACTTT. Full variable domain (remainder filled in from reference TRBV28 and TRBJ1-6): DVKVTQSSRYLVKRTGEKVFLECVQDMDHENMFWYRQDPGLGLRLIYFSYDVKMKEKGDIPEGYSVSREKKERFSLILESASTNQTSMYLCASRPGQGRWGSPLHFGNGTRLTVT.

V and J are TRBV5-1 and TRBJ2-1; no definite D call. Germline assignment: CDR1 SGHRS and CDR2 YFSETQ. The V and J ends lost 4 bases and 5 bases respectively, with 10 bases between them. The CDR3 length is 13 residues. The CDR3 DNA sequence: TGCGCCAGCAGCGAAGGACCGAACAATGAGCAGTTCTTC. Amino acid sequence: CASSEGPNNEQFF. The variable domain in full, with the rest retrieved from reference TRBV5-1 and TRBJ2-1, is KAGVTQTPRYLIKTRGQQVTLSCSPISGHRSVSWYQQTPGQGLQFLFEYFSETQRNKGNFPGRFSGRQFSNSRSEMNVSTLELGDSALYLCASSEGPNNEQFFGPGTRLTVL.

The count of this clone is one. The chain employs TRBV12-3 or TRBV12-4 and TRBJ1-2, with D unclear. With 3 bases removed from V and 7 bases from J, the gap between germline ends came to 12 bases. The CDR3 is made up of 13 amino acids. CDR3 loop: CASSFGRDPGYTF. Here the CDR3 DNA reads TGTGCCAGCAGTTTCGGAAGGGATCCTGGCTACACCTTC.

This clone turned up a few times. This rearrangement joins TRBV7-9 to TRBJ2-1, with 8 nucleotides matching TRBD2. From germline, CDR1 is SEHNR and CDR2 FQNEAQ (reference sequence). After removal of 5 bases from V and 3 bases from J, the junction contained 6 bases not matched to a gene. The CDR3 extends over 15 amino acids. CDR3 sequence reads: CASSPRGGVYNEQFF. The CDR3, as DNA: TGTGCCAGCAGCCCCCGGGGGGGGGTCTACAATGAGCAGTTCTTC.

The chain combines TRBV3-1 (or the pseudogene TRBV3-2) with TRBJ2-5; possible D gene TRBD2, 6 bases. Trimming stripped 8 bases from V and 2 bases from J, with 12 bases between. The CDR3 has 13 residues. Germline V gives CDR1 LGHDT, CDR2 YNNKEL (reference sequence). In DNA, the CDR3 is TGTGCCAGCGGGCAGCGGGCTCAAGAGACCCAGTACTTC. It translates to CASGQRAQETQYF.

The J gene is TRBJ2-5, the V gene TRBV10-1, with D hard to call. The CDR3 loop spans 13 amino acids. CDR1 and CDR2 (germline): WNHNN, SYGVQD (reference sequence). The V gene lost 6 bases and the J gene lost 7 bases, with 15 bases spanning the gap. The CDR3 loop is CASSQSTLGTQYF. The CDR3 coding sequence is TGCGCCAGCAGCCAGTCCACCTTGGGGACCCAGTACTTC.

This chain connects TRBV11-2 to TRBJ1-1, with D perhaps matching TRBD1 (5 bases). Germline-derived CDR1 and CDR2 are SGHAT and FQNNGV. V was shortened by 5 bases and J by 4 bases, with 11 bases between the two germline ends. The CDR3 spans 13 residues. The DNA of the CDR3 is TGTGCCAGCAGCGCCGACGGGGCCACTGAAGCTTTCTTT. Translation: CASSADGATEAFF.

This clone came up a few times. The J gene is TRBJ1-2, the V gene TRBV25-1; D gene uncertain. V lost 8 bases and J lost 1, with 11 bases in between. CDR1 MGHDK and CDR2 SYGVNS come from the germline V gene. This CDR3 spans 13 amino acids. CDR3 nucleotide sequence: TGTGCCAGCGCTGAGGGTATTAACTATGGCTACACCTTC. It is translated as CASAEGINYGYTF.

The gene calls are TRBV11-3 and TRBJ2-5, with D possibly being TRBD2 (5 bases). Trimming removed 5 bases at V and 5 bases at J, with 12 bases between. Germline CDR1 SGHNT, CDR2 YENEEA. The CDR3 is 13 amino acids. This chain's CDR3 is CASSPGVLETQYF. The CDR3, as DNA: TGTGCCAGCAGCCCCGGGGTCCTGGAGACCCAGTACTTC.

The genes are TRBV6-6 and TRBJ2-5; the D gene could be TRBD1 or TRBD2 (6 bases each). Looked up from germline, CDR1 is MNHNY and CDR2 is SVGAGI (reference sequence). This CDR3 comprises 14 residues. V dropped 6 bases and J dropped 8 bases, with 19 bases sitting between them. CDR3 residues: CASRDRGRAGTQYF. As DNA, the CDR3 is TGTGCCAGCAGAGACCGGGGGCGGGCAGGAACCCAGTACTTC.

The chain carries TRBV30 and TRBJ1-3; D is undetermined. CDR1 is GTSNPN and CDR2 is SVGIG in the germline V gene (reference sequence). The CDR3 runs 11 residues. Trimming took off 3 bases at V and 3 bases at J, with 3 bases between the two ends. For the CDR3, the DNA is TGTGCCTGGAGCCTTGGAAACACCATATATTTT. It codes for CAWSLGNTIYF.

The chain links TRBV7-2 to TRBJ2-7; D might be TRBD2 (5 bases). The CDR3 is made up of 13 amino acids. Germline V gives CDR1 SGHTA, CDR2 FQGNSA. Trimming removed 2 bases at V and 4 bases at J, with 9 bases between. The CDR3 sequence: CASSLRGSYEQYF. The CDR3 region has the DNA TGTGCCAGCAGCTTACGGGGTTCGTACGAGCAGTACTTC.

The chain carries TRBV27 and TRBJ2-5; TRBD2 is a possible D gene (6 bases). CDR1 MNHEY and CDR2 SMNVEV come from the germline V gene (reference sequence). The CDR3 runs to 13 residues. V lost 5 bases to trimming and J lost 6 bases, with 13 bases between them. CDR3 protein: CASSPGTFQTQYF. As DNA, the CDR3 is TGTGCCAGCAGTCCGGGGACTTTCCAGACCCAGTACTTC.

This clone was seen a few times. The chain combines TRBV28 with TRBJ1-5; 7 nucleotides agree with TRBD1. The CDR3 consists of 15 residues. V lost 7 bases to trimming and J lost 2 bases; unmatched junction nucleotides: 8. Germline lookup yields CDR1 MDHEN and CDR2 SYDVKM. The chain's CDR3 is CASIRGRFGNQPQHF. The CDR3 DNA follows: TGTGCCAGCATAAGGGGGCGGTTTGGCAATCAGCCCCAGCATTTT.

The CDR3 loop is CASSPSYPGQGDEQYF. The CDR3 DNA reads as TGCGCCAGCAGCCCGAGCTACCCGGGACAGGGGGACGAGCAGTACTTC. V usage is TRBV5-1 and J usage is TRBJ2-7, with 11 nucleotides matching TRBD1. With V trimmed by 4 bases and J by 5 bases, 11 bases remained unmatched. The CDR3 covers 16 residues. In germline, CDR1 is SGHRS, CDR2 YFSETQ.

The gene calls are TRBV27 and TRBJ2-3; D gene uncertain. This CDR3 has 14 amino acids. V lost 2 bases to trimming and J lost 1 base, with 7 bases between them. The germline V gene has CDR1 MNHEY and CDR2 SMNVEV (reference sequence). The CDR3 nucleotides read TGTGCCAGCAGTTTAATCGTGGGCACAGATACGCAGTATTTT. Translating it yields CASSLIVGTDTQYF.

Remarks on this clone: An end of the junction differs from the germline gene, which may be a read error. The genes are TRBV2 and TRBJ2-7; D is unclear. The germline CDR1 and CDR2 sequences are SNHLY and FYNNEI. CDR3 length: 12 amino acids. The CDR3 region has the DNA TGTGCCAGCAGTGCGAGCTCCTACGGGCAGTACTTC. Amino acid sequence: CASSASSYGQYF.

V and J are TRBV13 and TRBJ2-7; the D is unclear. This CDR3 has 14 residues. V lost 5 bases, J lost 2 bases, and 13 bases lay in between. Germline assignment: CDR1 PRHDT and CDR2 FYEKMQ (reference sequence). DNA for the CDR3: TGTGCCAGCAGCGCCCCTTCTAGAGCCTACGAGCAGTACTTC. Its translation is CASSAPSRAYEQYF.

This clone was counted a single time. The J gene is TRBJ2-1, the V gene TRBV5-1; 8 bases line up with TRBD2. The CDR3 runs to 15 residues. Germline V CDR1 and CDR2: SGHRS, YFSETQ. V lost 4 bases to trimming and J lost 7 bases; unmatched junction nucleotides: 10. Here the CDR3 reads CASSPMAGRGNEQFF. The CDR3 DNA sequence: TGCGCCAGCAGCCCTATGGCCGGGAGGGGGAATGAGCAGTTCTTC.

The CDR3 DNA sequence: TGTGCCAGCAGTTTACTCTCCTCGGCAGGGAAAAACATTCAGTACTTC. This gives the protein CASSLLSSAGKNIQYF. The rearrangement joins TRBV28 to TRBJ2-4; a possible D gene is TRBD1 (5 bases). The ends were cut back, 2 bases at V and 4 bases at J, with 15 bases in the middle. The germline V gene encodes CDR1 MDHEN and CDR2 SYDVKM. The CDR3 loop spans 16 amino acids.

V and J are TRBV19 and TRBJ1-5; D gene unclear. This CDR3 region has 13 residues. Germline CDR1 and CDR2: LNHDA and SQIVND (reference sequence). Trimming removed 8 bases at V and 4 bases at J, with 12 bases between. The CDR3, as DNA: TGTGCCAGTGACACATACCCGAATCAGCCCCAGCATTTT. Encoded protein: CASDTYPNQPQHF. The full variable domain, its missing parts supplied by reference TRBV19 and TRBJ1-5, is DGGITQSPKYLFRKEGQNVTLSCEQNLNHDAMYWYRQDPGQGLRLIYYSQIVNDFQKGDIAEGYSVSREKKESFPLTVTSAQKNPTAFYLCASDTYPNQPQHFGDGTRLSIL.